A single sample is the source of the 18 T cell receptor beta chains below, sequenced in a study of shared clonotypes between healthy human individuals (dated by TCRdb to 2018 to 2020). The library was built by means of the immunoSEQ multiplex PCR assay. In its TCRdb copy, this immuneACCESS table keeps in-frame sequences only and misses some clones. Where compared with another copy, unresolved V genes explain less than half of these, and the others have no known cause. This sample has 1 million to 1.2 million clones in its table, and roughly 80% of those were observed once. The ten largest clones represent roughly 0.82% of the sample. Material: memory CD4+ T cells from PBMCs. The sample's cell subset or site label is to be understood as: CD45RA-negative fraction. The receptors were sampled from a man between 18 and 35 years old in good health. Some clones in this sample may be carry-over from other donors' samples.

The rearrangement joins TRBV29-1 to TRBJ1-1, with D uncertain. The germline V gene encodes CDR1 SQVTM and CDR2 ANQGSEA. There are 10 residues in the CDR3. V lost 8 bases and J 4 bases, leaving 8 bases between the germline ends. CDR3 amino acids: CSTVVTEAFF. The CDR3 nucleotides are TGCAGCACTGTAGTCACTGAAGCTTTCTTT.

The chain joins TRBV4-1 to TRBJ2-4; possibly TRBD2 for D (5 bases). V was cut by 0 bases and J by 1 base, with 13 bases left in between. The CDR3 loop spans 17 amino acids. Germline-derived CDR1 and CDR2 are MGHRA and YSYEKL. The CDR3, as DNA: TGCGCCAGCAGCCAAGATGCGGCGACGGGGGCCAAAAACATTCAGTACTTC. Translating it yields CASSQDAATGAKNIQYF.

J is TRBJ2-5 and V is TRBV20-1, with D maybe TRBD2 (5 bases). Germline V CDR1 and CDR2: DFQATT, SNEGSKA (reference sequence). This CDR3 is built from 10 residues. Here the CDR3 DNA reads TGCAGCTGGGGAGAAGAGACCCAGTACTTC. Translating gives CSWGEETQYF.

The chain carries TRBV4-1 and TRBJ1-5; D is unclear. V lost 0 bases, J lost 6 bases, and 9 bases lay in between. CDR1 MGHRA and CDR2 YSYEKL come from the germline V gene. The CDR3 totals 14 residues. The DNA for the CDR3 is TGCGCCAGCAGCCAAGATCCGGAGAGTCAGCCCCAGCATTTT. This sequence encodes CASSQDPESQPQHF.

This clone was found a few times. This chain uses TRBV28 with TRBJ1-6, with D possibly being TRBD1 (6 bases). The V and J ends lost 11 bases and 7 bases respectively, with 15 bases between them. The CDR3 runs 13 residues. Per germline, CDR1 MDHEN and CDR2 SYDVKM. CDR3 bases: TGTGCCGGCGGGAGGGGGGACAATTCACCCCTCCACTTT. Translation: CAGGRGDNSPLHF.

As regards this clone: Other DNA sequences within the sample encode an identical CDR3. The J gene is TRBJ2-7, the V gene TRBV15, with no clear D. Germline CDR1 and CDR2: LNHNV and YYDKDF (reference sequence). The CDR3 is 15 residues long. The germline V and J ends were trimmed by 0 bases and 4 bases, with 13 bases remaining between them. Written as DNA, the CDR3 is TGTGCCACCAGCAGAGATCGCGGCAGCCATTACGAGCAGTACTTC. This codes for CATSRDRGSHYEQYF. The complete variable domain, with remaining parts taken from reference TRBV15 and TRBJ2-7, reads DAMVIQNPRYQVTQFGKPVTLSCSQTLNHNVMYWYQQKSSQAPKLLFHYYDKDFNNEADTPDNFQSRRPNTSFCFLDIRSPGLGDTAMYLCATSRDRGSHYEQYFGPGTRLTVT.

This clone was seen just once. The chain employs TRBV5-1 and TRBJ2-2, with no clear D. The germline CDR1 and CDR2 sequences are SGHRS and YFSETQ. The CDR3 length is 14 residues. Trimming took off 5 bases at V and 1 base at J, with 9 bases between the two ends. The CDR3 reads CASRAALNTGELFF. Written as DNA, the CDR3 is TGCGCCAGCAGAGCAGCCCTGAACACCGGGGAGCTGTTTTTT.

The gene calls are TRBV7-8 and TRBJ1-5; a weak D match, TRBD1 (5 bases). The CDR3 extends over 14 amino acids. Germline CDR1 SGHVS, CDR2 FQNEAQ. V was cut by 2 bases and J by 5 bases, with 10 bases left in between. The CDR3 DNA follows: TGTGCCAGCAGCTTAAGGATGGGGGATCAGCCCCAGCATTTT. Translation gives CASSLRMGDQPQHF.

The chain joins TRBV27 to TRBJ2-7, with D perhaps matching TRBD1 or TRBD2 (5 bases each). This CDR3 is built from 15 residues. V dropped 0 bases and J dropped 2 bases, with 11 bases sitting between them. The germline V gene has CDR1 MNHEY and CDR2 SMNVEV (reference sequence). This CDR3 reads CASSLSGTAPYEQYF. Here the CDR3 DNA reads TGTGCCAGCAGTTTATCGGGGACCGCCCCCTACGAGCAGTACTTC.

Details on this clone: A much larger clone sits a single nucleotide away, making a read error possible. The V gene is TRBV5-1, the J gene TRBJ1-2; tentatively, D is TRBD1 (5 bases). Germline lookup yields CDR1 SGHRS and CDR2 YFSETQ. Trimming pared 4 bases from V and 3 bases from J, leaving 10 bases between. The CDR3 spans 13 residues. CDR3 sequence (DNA): TGCGCCAGCAGCCGACTGGGGGACTATGGCTACACCTTC. The encoded protein is CASSRLGDYGYTF.

The rearrangement uses TRBV4-3 and TRBJ1-2; D might be TRBD1 (6 bases). The CDR3 has 16 amino acids. Germline lookup yields CDR1 LGHNA and CDR2 YSLEER. The V end was cut by 0 bases, the J end by 4 bases, with 15 bases between. In DNA, the CDR3 is TGCGCCAGCAGCCAAGAGGCACGAAGGGGGATCTATGGCTACACCTTC. This gives the protein CASSQEARRGIYGYTF.

The chain carries TRBV7-2 and TRBJ2-2; a weak D match, TRBD1 (6 bases). Trimming cost V 0 bases and J 7 bases, with 12 bases left between them. Germline values: CDR1 SGHTA, CDR2 FQGNSA. The CDR3 loop spans 15 amino acids. The CDR3 sequence: CASSLAAGVNGELFF. CDR3 sequence (DNA): TGTGCCAGCAGCTTAGCGGCAGGGGTTAACGGGGAGCTGTTTTTT.

The chain combines TRBV10-1 with TRBJ2-7, with a possible D match to TRBD1 (6 bases). The V gene lost 0 bases and the J gene lost 6 bases, with 15 bases spanning the gap. Germline loops: CDR1 WNHNN, CDR2 SYGVQD (reference sequence). The CDR3 contains 15 residues. The CDR3 nucleotides are TGCGCCAGCAGTGAGTCGTCGACAGGTTCGGTCGAGCAGTACTTC. Amino acids: CASSESSTGSVEQYF.

This clone appeared a single time. This same CDR3 is encoded by further DNA sequences in the sample. This chain uses TRBV29-1 with TRBJ2-2; D might be TRBD1 or TRBD2, each matching 5 bases. The CDR3 is 14 residues long. Per germline, CDR1 SQVTM and CDR2 ANQGSEA. Trimming removed 4 bases from V and 5 bases from J, with 14 bases in between. CDR3 in amino acids: CSVGGRGGTGELFF. The CDR3 DNA reads TGCAGCGTTGGCGGACGGGGCGGGACCGGGGAGCTGTTTTTT.

The rearrangement links TRBV28 to TRBJ1-1, with D possibly being TRBD1 (6 bases). The length of the CDR3 is 15 residues. V lost 5 bases to trimming and J lost 0 bases, with 13 bases between them. The germline gives CDR1 MDHEN, CDR2 SYDVKM. The CDR3 spells CASSRLGQLNTEAFF. The CDR3 region has the DNA TGTGCCAGCAGTAGACTCGGACAGCTGAACACTGAAGCTTTCTTT.

The sample holds a few counts of this clone. In the same sample, other DNA sequences code for this CDR3. V gene TRBV25-1 combines with J gene TRBJ1-2; the D gene is possibly TRBD1 (5 bases). The CDR3 totals 13 residues. Trimming left V 4 bases short and J 4 bases short, with 10 bases between. The germline gives CDR1 MGHDK, CDR2 SYGVNS. This CDR3 reads CASSVPGAYGYTF. Here the CDR3 DNA reads TGTGCCAGCAGTGTGCCCGGGGCCTATGGCTACACCTTC.

This clone came up a few times. The V call is TRBV23-1, the J call TRBJ2-5; no firm D call. TRBV23-1 is placed among ORFs of uncertain function. V lost 6 bases and J lost 1, with 12 bases in between. This CDR3 region has 14 residues. This CDR3 is CASRQKNTQETQYF. The CDR3, as DNA: TGCGCCAGCAGGCAAAAAAATACCCAAGAGACCCAGTACTTC.

The V call is TRBV27, the J call TRBJ2-7, with D possibly being TRBD2 (5 bases). Trimming pared 2 bases from V and 3 bases from J, leaving 17 bases between. The CDR3 is 16 amino acids. CDR1 and CDR2 (germline): MNHEY, SMNVEV (reference sequence). CDR3 in amino acids: CASSLRPGEAGYEQYF. The CDR3 DNA reads as TGTGCCAGCAGTTTAAGGCCCGGGGAAGCAGGCTACGAGCAGTACTTC.